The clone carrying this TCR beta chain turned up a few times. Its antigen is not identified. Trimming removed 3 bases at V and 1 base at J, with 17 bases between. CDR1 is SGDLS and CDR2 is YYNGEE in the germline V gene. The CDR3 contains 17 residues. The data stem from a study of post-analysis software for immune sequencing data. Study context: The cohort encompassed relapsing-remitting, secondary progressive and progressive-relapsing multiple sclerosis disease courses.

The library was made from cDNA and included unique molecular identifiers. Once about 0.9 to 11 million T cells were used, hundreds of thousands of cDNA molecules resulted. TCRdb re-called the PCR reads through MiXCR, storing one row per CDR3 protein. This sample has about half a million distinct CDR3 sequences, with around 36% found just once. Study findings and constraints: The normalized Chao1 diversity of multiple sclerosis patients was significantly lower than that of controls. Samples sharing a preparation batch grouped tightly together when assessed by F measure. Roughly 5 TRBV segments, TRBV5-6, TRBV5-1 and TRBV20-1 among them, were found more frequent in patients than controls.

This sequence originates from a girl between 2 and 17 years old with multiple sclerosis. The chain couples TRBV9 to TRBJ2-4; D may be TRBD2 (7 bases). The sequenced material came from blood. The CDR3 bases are TGTGCCAGCAGCGCCCGAGAGGGGGGGGAGGCCAAAAACATTCAGTACTTC. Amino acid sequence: CASSAREGGEAKNIQYF.